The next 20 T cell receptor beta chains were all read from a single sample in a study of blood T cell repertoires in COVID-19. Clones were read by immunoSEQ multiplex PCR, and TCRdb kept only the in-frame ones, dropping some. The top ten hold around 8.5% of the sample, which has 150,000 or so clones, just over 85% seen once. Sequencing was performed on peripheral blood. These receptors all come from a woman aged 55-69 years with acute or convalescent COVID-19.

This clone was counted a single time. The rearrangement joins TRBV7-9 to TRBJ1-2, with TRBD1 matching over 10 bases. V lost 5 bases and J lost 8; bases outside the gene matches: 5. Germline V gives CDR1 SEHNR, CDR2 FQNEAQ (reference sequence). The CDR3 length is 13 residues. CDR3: CASSLGTGDGYTF. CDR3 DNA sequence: TGTGCCAGCAGCCTTGGGACAGGGGACGGCTACACCTTC. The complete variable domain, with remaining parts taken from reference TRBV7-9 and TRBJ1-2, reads DTGVSQNPRHKITKRGQNVTFRCDPISEHNRLYWYRQTLGQGPEFLTYFQNEAQLEKSRLLSDRFSAERPKGSFSTLEIQRTEQGDSAMYLCASSLGTGDGYTFGSGTRLTVV.

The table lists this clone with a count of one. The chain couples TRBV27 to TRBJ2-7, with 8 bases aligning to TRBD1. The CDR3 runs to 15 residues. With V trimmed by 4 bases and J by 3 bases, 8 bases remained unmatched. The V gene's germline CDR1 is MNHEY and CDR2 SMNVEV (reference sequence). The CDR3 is CASSSRDRLFYEQYF. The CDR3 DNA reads TGTGCCAGCAGTTCCCGGGACAGGTTATTCTACGAGCAGTACTTC.

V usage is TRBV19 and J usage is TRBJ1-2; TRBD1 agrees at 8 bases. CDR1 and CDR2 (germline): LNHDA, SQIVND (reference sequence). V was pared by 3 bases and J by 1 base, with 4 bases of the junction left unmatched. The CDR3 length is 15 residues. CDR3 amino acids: CASSIRQGRNYGYTF. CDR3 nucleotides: TGTGCCAGTAGTATCCGACAGGGGCGTAACTATGGCTACACCTTC.

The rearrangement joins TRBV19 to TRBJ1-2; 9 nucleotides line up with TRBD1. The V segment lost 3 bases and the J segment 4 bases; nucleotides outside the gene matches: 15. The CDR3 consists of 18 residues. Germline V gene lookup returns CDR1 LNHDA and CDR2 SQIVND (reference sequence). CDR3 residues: CASSMALRTGGESYGYTF. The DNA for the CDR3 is TGTGCCAGTAGTATGGCTCTAAGAACAGGGGGCGAGAGCTATGGCTACACCTTC.

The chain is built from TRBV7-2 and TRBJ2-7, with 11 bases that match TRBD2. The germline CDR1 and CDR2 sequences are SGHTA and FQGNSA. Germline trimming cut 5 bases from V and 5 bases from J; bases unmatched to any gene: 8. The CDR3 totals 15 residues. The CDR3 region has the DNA TGTGCCAGCAGCGTGGTTAGCGGGGGGGCAAACGAGCAGTACTTC. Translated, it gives CASSVVSGGANEQYF.

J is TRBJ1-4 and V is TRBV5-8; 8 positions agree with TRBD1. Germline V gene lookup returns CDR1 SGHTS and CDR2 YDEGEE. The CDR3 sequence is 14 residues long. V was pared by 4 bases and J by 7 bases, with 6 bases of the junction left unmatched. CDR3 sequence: CASSLGQVVEKLFF. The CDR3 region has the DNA TGTGCCAGCAGCCTGGGACAGGTTGTTGAAAAACTGTTTTTT.

The CDR3 sequence: CASSQRRDRGDQETQYF. CDR3 DNA: TGTGCCAGCAGCCAAAGAAGAGACAGGGGTGACCAAGAGACCCAGTACTTC. This chain connects TRBV14 to TRBJ2-5, with 8 bases lining up with TRBD1. With 2 bases clipped from V and 0 bases from J, the junction kept 8 bases outside the gene matches. The germline CDR1 and CDR2 sequences are SGHDN and FVKESK. CDR3 length: 17 amino acids. Looking up the rest from reference TRBV14 and TRBJ2-5 gives the full variable domain: EAGVTQFPSHSVIEKGQTVTLRCDPISGHDNLYWYRRVMGKEIKFLLHFVKESKQDESGMPNNRFLAERTGGTYSTLKVQPAELEDSGVYFCASSQRRDRGDQETQYFGPGTRLLVL.

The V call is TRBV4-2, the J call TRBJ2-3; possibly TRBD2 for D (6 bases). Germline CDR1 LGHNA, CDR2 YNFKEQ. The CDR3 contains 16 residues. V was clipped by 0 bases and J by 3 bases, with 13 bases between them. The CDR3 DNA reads TGTGCCAGCAGCCAAGAAACTAGCCCCCGAACAGATACGCAGTATTTT. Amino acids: CASSQETSPRTDTQYF.

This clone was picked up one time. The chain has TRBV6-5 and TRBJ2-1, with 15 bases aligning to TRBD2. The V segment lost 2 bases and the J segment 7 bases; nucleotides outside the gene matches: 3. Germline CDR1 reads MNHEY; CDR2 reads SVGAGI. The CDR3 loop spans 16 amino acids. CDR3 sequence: CASSYRTSGGVNEQFF. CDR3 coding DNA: TGTGCCAGCAGTTACCGGACTAGCGGGGGGGTAAATGAGCAGTTCTTC.

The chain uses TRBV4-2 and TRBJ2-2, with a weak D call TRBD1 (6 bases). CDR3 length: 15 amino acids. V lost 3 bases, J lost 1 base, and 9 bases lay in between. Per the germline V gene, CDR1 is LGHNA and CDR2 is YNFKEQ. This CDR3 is CASSHPGQNTGELFF. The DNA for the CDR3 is TGTGCCAGCAGCCACCCGGGACAGAACACCGGGGAGCTGTTTTTT.

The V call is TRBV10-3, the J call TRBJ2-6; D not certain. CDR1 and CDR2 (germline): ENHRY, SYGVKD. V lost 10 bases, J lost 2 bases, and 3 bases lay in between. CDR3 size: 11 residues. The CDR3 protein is CATAGANVLTF. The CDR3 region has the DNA TGTGCCACCGCTGGGGCCAACGTCCTGACTTTC.

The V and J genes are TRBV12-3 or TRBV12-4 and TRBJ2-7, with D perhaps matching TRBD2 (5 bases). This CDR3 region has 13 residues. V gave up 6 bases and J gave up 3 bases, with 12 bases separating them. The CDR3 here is CASRRGLNYEQYF. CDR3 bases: TGTGCCAGCAGAAGAGGACTGAACTACGAGCAGTACTTC.

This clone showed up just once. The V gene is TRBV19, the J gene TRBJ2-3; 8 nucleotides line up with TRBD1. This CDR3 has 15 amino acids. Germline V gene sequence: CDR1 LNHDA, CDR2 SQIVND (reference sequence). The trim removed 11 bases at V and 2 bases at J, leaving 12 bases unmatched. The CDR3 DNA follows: TGTGCCTCCACCGAGACAGGGGCCAACACAGATACGCAGTATTTT. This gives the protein CASTETGANTDTQYF. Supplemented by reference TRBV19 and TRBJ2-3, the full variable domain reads DGGITQSPKYLFRKEGQNVTLSCEQNLNHDAMYWYRQDPGQGLRLIYYSQIVNDFQKGDIAEGYSVSREKKESFPLTVTSAQKNPTAFYLCASTETGANTDTQYFGPGTRLTVL.

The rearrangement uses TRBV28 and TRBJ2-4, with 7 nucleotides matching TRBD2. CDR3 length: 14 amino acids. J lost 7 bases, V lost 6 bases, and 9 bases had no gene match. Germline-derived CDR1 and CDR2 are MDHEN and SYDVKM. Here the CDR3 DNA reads TGTGCCAGCAGGACCGGGGGGAATGGGAACATTCAGTACTTC. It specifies CASRTGGNGNIQYF.

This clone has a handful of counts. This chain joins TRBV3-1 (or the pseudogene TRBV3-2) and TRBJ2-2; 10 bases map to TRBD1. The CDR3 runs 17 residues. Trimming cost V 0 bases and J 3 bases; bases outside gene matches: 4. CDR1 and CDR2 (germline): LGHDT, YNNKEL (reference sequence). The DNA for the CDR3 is TGTGCCAGCAGCCAAGAGGGGACAGGGGTATACACCGGGGAGCTGTTTTTT. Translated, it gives CASSQEGTGVYTGELFF.

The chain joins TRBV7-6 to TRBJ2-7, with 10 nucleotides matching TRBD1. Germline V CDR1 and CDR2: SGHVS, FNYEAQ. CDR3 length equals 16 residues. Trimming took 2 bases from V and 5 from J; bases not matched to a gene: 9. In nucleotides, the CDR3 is TGTGCCAGCAGCTTAAAGCCGGGACAGGGGAGCCACGAGCAGTACTTC. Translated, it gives CASSLKPGQGSHEQYF.

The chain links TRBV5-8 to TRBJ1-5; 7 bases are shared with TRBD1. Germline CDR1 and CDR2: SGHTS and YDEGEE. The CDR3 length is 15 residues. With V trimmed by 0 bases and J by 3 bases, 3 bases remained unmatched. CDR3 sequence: CASSLGRGPNQPQHF. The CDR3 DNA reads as TGTGCCAGCAGCTTGGGAAGGGGGCCCAATCAGCCCCAGCATTTT.

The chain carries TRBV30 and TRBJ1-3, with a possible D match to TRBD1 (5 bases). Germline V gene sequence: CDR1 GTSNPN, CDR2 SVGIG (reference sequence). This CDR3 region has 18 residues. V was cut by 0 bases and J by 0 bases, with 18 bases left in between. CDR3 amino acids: CAWSVFWRGVDSGNTIYF. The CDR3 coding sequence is TGTGCCTGGAGTGTTTTCTGGCGGGGGGTCGACTCTGGAAACACCATATATTTT.

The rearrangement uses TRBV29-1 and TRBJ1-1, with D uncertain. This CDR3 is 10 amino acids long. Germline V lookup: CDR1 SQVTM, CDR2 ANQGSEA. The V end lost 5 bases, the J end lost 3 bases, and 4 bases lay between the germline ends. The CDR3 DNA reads TGCAGCGTTTATGACACTGAAGCTTTCTTT. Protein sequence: CSVYDTEAFF.

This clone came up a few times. This CDR3 reads CASTWGSYSPLHF. CDR3 nucleotide sequence: TGTGCCAGCACCTGGGGCAGCTATTCACCCCTCCACTTT. The chain combines TRBV27 with TRBJ1-6; TRBD1 is a possible D gene (5 bases). Trimming cost V 7 bases and J 8 bases, with 12 bases left between them. There are 13 residues in the CDR3. Looked up from germline, CDR1 is MNHEY and CDR2 is SMNVEV (reference sequence).